The present entry profiles one T cell receptor beta chain with its context. The V end was cut by 1 base, the J end by 6 bases, with 4 bases between. This CDR3 region has 12 residues. The germline CDR1 and CDR2 sequences are MGHRA and YSYEKL. This record comes from a study of CD8 T cells in Susac syndrome. RNA was extracted with the RNeasy kit, and a quantity of about 0.45 to 1 ug was reverse transcribed using random hexamers. Across 54 Vbeta and 13 Jbeta, immunoSEQ multiplex PCR amplified TCR beta CDR3. MiXCR, applied by TCRdb to the immunoSEQ multiplex PCR reads, yields one record per CDR3 protein. The repertoire holds 70,000 or so distinct CDR3 sequences, with 95% as singletons.

Sample: CD8+ T cells from PBMCs. The V and J genes are TRBV4-1 and TRBJ1-5; D gene unclear. This TCR was sampled from a human donor in good health. The CDR3 sequence is CASSQGAQPQHF. The CDR3 DNA reads TGCGCCAGCAGCCAAGGGGCTCAGCCCCAGCATTTT.